This TCR beta chain was recorded in a study of cytomegalovirus exposure and HLA in healthy donors. Study-level results: Some highly shared sequence variants likely arose as a pipeline artifact. The investigators catalogued 150 to 200 TCR beta chains as cytomegalovirus-associated.

Remarks on this clone: Its antigen is undetermined.

Donors likely had unrecorded immune exposures despite being nominally healthy when sampled. Germline V CDR1 and CDR2: SEHNR, FQNEAQ (reference sequence). V gave up 3 bases and J gave up 1 base, with 6 bases separating them. The CDR3 covers 13 residues. A multiplex PCR was run with 60 Vbeta primers and 13 Jbeta primers. Method: immunoSEQ multiplex PCR; TCRdb's copy keeps in-frame clones and lacks some. Here the sample spans about 73,000 clones, 60% to 85% being singletons. The chain has TRBV7-9 and TRBJ1-2; D gene uncertain. The clonotype comes from a man between 65 and 85 years old in good health and CMV-seronegative. The sample taken for sequencing was PBMCs. CDR3: CASSLSDNYGYTF. The CDR3 region has the DNA TGTGCCAGCAGCTTGTCAGATAACTATGGCTACACCTTC.